This paragraph covers one TCR beta chain sequence. These data originate in a study of blood T cell repertoires in COVID-19. Germline lookup yields CDR1 SNHLY and CDR2 FYNNEI. This CDR3 contains 15 residues. V was cut by 7 bases and J by 5 bases, with 20 bases left in between. Original data processing: Nucleated cell number was recorded as an estimate derived from reference gene primer amplification. Measured with immunoSEQ multiplex PCR; TCRdb has only the in-frame clones, and not every one. That table is the source of V, J and clone size, and D and trimming were worked out from the DNA. The table shows fewer than 85,000 clones, with about 83% occurring only once.

Material for sequencing was peripheral blood. The receptor was derived from a young man with COVID-19, enrolled during active disease. The chain is built from TRBV2 and TRBJ2-5; D possibly corresponds to TRBD2 (5 bases). CDR3 residues: CASNPEGRAWETQYF. The CDR3 DNA reads as TGTGCCAGCAACCCCGAGGGTCGGGCCTGGGAGACCCAGTACTTC.